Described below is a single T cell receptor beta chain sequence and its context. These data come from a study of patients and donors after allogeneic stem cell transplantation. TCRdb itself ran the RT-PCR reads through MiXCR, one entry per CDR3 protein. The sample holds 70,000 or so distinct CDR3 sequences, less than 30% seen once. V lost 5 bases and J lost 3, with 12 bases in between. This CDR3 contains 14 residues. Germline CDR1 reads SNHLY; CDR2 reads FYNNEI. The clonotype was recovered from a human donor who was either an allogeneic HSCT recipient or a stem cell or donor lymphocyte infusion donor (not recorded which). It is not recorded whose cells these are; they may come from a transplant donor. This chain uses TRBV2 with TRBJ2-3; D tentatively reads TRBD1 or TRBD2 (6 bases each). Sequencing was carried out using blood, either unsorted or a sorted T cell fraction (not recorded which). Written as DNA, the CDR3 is TGTGCCAGCAGTACACAGGGAGGAACAGATACGCAGTATTTT. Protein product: CASSTQGGTDTQYF.